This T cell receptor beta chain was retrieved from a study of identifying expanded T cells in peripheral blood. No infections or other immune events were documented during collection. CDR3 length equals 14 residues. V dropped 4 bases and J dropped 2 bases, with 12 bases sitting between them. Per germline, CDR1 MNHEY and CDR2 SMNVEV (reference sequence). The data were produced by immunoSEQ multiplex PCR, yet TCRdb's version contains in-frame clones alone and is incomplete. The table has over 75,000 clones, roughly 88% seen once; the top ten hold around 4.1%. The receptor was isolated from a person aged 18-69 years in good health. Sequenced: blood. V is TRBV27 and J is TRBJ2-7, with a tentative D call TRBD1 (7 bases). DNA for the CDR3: TGTGCCAGCAGTTCGGCGGGACAGCCCTACGAGCAGTACTTC. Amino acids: CASSSAGQPYEQYF.